A selection of T cell receptor beta chains follows, all from one sample in a study of vaccination and CD4 T cells after COVID-19. TCRdb re-analysed the PCR reads in MiXCR, keeping a single row per CDR3 protein. In the table there are approximately 8,100 distinct CDR3 sequences, 60% to 80% of which are singletons. These receptors have no identified antigens. Sequenced material: CD4+ T cells from blood, cultured in vitro. These receptors were obtained from a human donor who had recovered from COVID-19. Both conserved end residues are part of each CDR3. A D gene is named only where the DNA matches it firmly. The size entry is marked missing in some rows and otherwise reads once, few, many or a size class.

v_gene: TRBV28
d_gene: TRBD1
abundance: -
j_gene: TRBJ1-2
CDR3nt: TGTGCCAGCAGACAGGGGTCCCATGGCTACACCTTC
CDR3aa: CASRQGSHGYTF

v_gene: TRBV15
d_gene: TRBD2
abundance: -
j_gene: TRBJ2-7
CDR3nt: TGTGCCACCAGCAGAGTGCTAGCGGGAGAATCGTGGAACTACGAGCAGTACTTC
CDR3aa: CATSRVLAGESWNYEQYF

v_gene: TRBV12-3/TRBV12-4
d_gene: -
abundance: few
j_gene: TRBJ2-2
CDR3nt: TGTGCCAGCAGTTTGGAGAACAGGGTCAGCGGGGAGCTGTTTTTT
CDR3aa: CASSLENRVSGELFF

v_gene: TRBV7-9
d_gene: -
abundance: few
j_gene: TRBJ1-2
CDR3nt: TGTGCCAGCAGCACCCCTAGGGCGCCGTACTATGGCTACACCTTC
CDR3aa: CASSTPRAPYYGYTF

v_gene: TRBV19
d_gene: TRBD1
abundance: few
j_gene: TRBJ1-2
CDR3nt: TGTGCCAGTAGTATAGCCCGGGACAGCTACTATGGCTACACCTTC
CDR3aa: CASSIARDSYYGYTF

v_gene: TRBV21-1
d_gene: -
abundance: few
j_gene: TRBJ2-5
CDR3nt: TGTGCCAGCAGCCCCATGACGGGGGAAAAAGAGACCCAGTACTTC
CDR3aa: CASSPMTGEKETQYF

v_gene: TRBV30
d_gene: TRBD1
abundance: -
j_gene: TRBJ1-1
CDR3nt: TGTGCCTGGCGGACAGGGAACACTGAAGCTTTCTTT
CDR3aa: CAWRTGNTEAFF

v_gene: TRBV15
d_gene: -
abundance: -
j_gene: TRBJ2-1
CDR3nt: TGTGCCACCAGCAGAGGATCCCGGGGACGGTCCTACAATGAGCAGTTCTTC
CDR3aa: CATSRGSRGRSYNEQFF

v_gene: TRBV19
d_gene: -
abundance: once
j_gene: TRBJ1-2
CDR3nt: TGTGCCAGTAGTGCCGATTTCGGTGGCTACACCTTC
CDR3aa: CASSADFGGYTF

v_gene: TRBV28
d_gene: -
abundance: large
j_gene: TRBJ2-7
CDR3nt: TGTGCCAGTGAACCCCCGGACGGAAGCTCCTACGAGCAGTACTTC
CDR3aa: CASEPPDGSSYEQYF